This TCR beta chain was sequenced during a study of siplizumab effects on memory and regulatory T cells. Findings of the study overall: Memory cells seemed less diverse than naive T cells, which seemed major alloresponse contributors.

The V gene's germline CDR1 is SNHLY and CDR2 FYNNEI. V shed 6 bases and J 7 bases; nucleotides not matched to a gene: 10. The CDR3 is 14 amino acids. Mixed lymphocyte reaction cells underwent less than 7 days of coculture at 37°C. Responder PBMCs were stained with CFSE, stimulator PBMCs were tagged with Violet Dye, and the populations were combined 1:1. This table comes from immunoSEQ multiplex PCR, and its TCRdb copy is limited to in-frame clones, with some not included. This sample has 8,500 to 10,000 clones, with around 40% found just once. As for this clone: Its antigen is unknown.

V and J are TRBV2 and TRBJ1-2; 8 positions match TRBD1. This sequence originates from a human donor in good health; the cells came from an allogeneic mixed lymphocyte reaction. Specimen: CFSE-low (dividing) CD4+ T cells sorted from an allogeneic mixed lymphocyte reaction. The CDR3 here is CASRPGSGGGGYTF. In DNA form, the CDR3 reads TGTGCCAGCAGACCCGGGTCAGGGGGCGGTGGCTACACCTTC.